Following are 14 T cell receptor beta chains from one sample sequenced in a study of shared clonotypes between healthy human individuals. Only in-frame clones appear in the TCRdb table, and some are missing; sequencing was by immunoSEQ multiplex PCR. Among some 2 million clones listed, 90% to 95% were seen once. Sequencing was done on a sample of naive CD4+ T cells sorted from blood. The subset was: CD45RA+ positively selected. These receptors were obtained from a man between 18 and 29 years old in good health.

This chain joins TRBV2 and TRBJ2-5; D is perhaps TRBD1 or TRBD2 (5 bases each). The CDR3 has 17 amino acids. Deletions cut 2 bases from V and 3 bases from J, with 19 bases between. Germline V gene data show CDR1 as SNHLY and CDR2 as FYNNEI. The CDR3 DNA sequence: TGTGCCAGCAGTGAAAGGGCCGGGACCCCGGTAAAAGAGACCCAGTACTTC. This translates into CASSERAGTPVKETQYF.

CDR3 nucleotide sequence: TGTGCCAGCAGCCGGGCGGGAGCGCCAGATACGCAGTATTTT. Translating gives CASSRAGAPDTQYF. The rearrangement uses TRBV5-4 and TRBJ2-3; TRBD2 agrees at 7 bases. Germline CDR1 reads SGHNT; CDR2 reads YYREEE (reference sequence). The junction had 6 bases not matched to a gene; V was cut back by 4 bases and J by 4 bases. This CDR3 spans 14 amino acids. The variable domain in full, with the rest retrieved from reference TRBV5-4 and TRBJ2-3, is ETGVTQSPTHLIKTRGQQVTLRCSSQSGHNTVSWYQQALGQGPQFIFQYYREEENGRGNFPPRFSGLQFPNYSSELNVNALELDDSALYLCASSRAGAPDTQYFGPGTRLTVL.

The V call is TRBV18, the J call TRBJ1-5; no clear D. Looked up from germline, CDR1 is KGHSH and CDR2 is LQKENI. This CDR3 has 16 residues. The V end was cut by 3 bases, the J end by 4 bases, with 16 bases between. DNA for the CDR3: TGTGCCAGCTCACCCGGTCTCGGGATACTAAATCAGCCCCAGCATTTT. Translated, it gives CASSPGLGILNQPQHF.

The chain recombines TRBV5-1 with TRBJ2-7; D could derive from TRBD1 or TRBD2 (6 bases each). In germline, CDR1 is SGHRS, CDR2 YFSETQ. The CDR3 spans 12 residues. V lost 5 bases and J lost 6, with 12 bases in between. CDR3 DNA sequence: TGCGCCAGCAGTCCCGAGGGGGGCGAGCAGTACTTC. Translated: CASSPEGGEQYF.

The CDR3 is CAWSVTHLGPYEQYF. The CDR3 coding sequence is TGTGCCTGGAGTGTAACACACCTAGGACCCTACGAGCAGTACTTC. The gene calls are TRBV30 and TRBJ2-7; no clear D. Trimming cost V 0 bases and J 2 bases, with 14 bases left between them. CDR3 size: 15 residues. CDR1 and CDR2 (germline): GTSNPN, SVGIG (reference sequence).

The chain combines TRBV9 with TRBJ1-1; D is possibly TRBD1 (5 bases). The CDR3 totals 15 residues. Germline loops: CDR1 SGDLS, CDR2 YYNGEE. Trimming cost V 0 bases and J 0 bases, with 9 bases left between them. As DNA, the CDR3 is TGTGCCAGCAGCGTAGACCAGGGCATGAACACTGAAGCTTTCTTT. Translating it yields CASSVDQGMNTEAFF. The entire variable domain, with the rest obtained from reference TRBV9 and TRBJ1-1, is as follows: DSGVTQTPKHLITATGQRVTLRCSPRSGDLSVYWYQQSLDQGLQFLIQYYNGEERAKGNILERFSAQQFPDLHSELNLSSLELGDSALYFCASSVDQGMNTEAFFGQGTRLTVV.

For this clone: One junction end disagrees with the germline gene, perhaps due to a read error. The chain recombines TRBV2 with TRBJ2-2; weak D call: TRBD2 (7 bases). CDR3 length: 15 amino acids. Germline-derived CDR1 and CDR2 are SNHLY and FYNNEI. CDR3: CASSDRGAKTGELFF. CDR3 DNA: TGTGCCAGCAGTGATCGGGGGGCGAAGACCGGGGAGCTGTTTTTT.

V and J are TRBV9 and TRBJ2-5; 14 nucleotides agree with TRBD2. V lost 3 bases, J lost 2 bases, and 6 bases stayed unmatched. The germline CDR1 and CDR2 sequences are SGDLS and YYNGEE. This CDR3 comprises 17 residues. The CDR3 DNA reads TGTGCCAGCAGCGGAGGACTAGCGGGAGGTTGGCAAGAGACCCAGTACTTC. Protein: CASSGGLAGGWQETQYF.

This sequence joins TRBV2 and TRBJ1-3; D is possibly TRBD1 (6 bases). Trimming shortened V by 6 bases and J by 8 bases, and 17 bases separated the two germline ends. This CDR3 region has 14 residues. The germline V gene has CDR1 SNHLY and CDR2 FYNNEI. CDR3 bases: TGTGCCAGCAGCGGACAGACGGTGGTGGACACCATATATTTT. This encodes CASSGQTVVDTIYF.

The V call is TRBV21-1, the J call TRBJ2-7. TRBV21-1 corresponds to a pseudogene. CDR3 length: 11 amino acids. In DNA form, the CDR3 reads TGTGCCAGCAGGGGATACTACGAGCAGTACTTC. Protein sequence: CASRGYYEQYF.

This chain connects TRBV30 to TRBJ1-1; D remains ambiguous. CDR1 and CDR2 from the germline V gene are GTSNPN and SVGIG (reference sequence). The CDR3 spans 12 residues. V lost 3 bases to trimming and J lost 7 bases, with 12 bases between them. CDR3 nucleotides: TGTGCCTGGAGGGTGAAGATGAGTGAAGCTTTCTTT. Translated, it gives CAWRVKMSEAFF.

This chain joins TRBV19 and TRBJ2-7; tentatively, D is TRBD1 (5 bases). Germline loops: CDR1 LNHDA, CDR2 SQIVND (reference sequence). The CDR3 has 15 amino acids. The V gene lost 6 bases and the J gene lost 4 bases, with 19 bases spanning the gap. The CDR3 loop reads CASSTTDSPWYEQYF. The CDR3 bases are TGTGCCAGTAGCACGACAGATTCCCCCTGGTACGAGCAGTACTTC.

J is TRBJ2-7 and V is TRBV18; TRBD1 matches 7 bases. The J segment lost 4 bases and the V segment lost 6 bases, leaving 9 bases of the junction unmatched. Germline loops: CDR1 KGHSH, CDR2 LQKENI. The CDR3 extends over 14 amino acids. The CDR3 DNA reads TGTGCCAGCTCCCTCGGGACAGTGGATTACGAGCAGTACTTC. Translation gives CASSLGTVDYEQYF.

For this clone: Other DNA sequences in this specimen translate into the identical CDR3. The rearrangement joins TRBV5-4 to TRBJ1-6, with 9 bases that match TRBD1. Germline CDR1 reads SGHNT; CDR2 reads YYREEE (reference sequence). V shed 3 bases and J 7 bases; nucleotides not matched to a gene: 2. The CDR3 totals 14 residues. CDR3 DNA sequence: TGTGCCAGCAGCTGGGACAGGGAGAATTCACCCCTCCACTTT. This translates into CASSWDRENSPLHF. The whole variable domain, filled in from reference TRBV5-4 and TRBJ1-6, reads ETGVTQSPTHLIKTRGQQVTLRCSSQSGHNTVSWYQQALGQGPQFIFQYYREEENGRGNFPPRFSGLQFPNYSSELNVNALELDDSALYLCASSWDRENSPLHFGNGTRLTVT.